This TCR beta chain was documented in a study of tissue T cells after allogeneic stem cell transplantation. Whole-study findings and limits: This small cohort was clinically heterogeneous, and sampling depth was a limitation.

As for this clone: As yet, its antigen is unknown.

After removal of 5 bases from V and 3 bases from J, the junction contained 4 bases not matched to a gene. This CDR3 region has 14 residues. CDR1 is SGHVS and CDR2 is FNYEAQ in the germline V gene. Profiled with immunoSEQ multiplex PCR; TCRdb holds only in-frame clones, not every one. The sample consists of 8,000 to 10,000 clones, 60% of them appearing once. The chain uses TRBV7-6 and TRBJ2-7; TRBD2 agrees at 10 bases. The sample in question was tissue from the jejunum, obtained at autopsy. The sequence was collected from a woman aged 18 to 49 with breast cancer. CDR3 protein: CASSPSSGSYEQYF. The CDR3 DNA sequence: TGTGCCAGCAGCCCCTCTAGCGGGAGCTACGAGCAGTACTTC. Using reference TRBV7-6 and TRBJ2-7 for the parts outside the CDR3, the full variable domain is GAGVSQSPRYKVTKRGQDVALRCDPISGHVSLYWYRQALGQGPEFLTYFNYEAQQDKSGLPNDRFSAERPEGSISTLTIQRTEQRDSAMYRCASSPSSGSYEQYFGPGTRLTVT.